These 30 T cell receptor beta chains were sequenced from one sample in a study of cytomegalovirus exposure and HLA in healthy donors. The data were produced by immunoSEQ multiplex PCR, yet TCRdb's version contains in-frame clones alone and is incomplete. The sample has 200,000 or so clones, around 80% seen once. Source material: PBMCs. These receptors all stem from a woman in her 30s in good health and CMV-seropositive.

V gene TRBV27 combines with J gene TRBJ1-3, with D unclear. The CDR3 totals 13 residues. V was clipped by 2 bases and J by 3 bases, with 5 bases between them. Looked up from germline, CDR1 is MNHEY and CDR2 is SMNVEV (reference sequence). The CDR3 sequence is CASSLNIGNTIYF. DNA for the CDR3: TGTGCCAGCAGTTTAAACATTGGAAACACCATATATTTT.

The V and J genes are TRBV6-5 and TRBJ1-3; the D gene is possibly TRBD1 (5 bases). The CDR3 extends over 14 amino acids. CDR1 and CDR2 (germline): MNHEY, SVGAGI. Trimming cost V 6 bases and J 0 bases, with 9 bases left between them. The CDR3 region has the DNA TGTGCCAGCAGAAGGGGAAACTCTGGAAACACCATATATTTT. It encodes CASRRGNSGNTIYF.

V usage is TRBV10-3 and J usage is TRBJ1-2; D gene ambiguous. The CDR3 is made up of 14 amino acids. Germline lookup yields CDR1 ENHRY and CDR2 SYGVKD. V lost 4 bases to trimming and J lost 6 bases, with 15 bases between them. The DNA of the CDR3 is TGTGCCATCAGTGTAAGGGAGGCTCTGCATGGCTACACCTTC. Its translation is CAISVREALHGYTF.

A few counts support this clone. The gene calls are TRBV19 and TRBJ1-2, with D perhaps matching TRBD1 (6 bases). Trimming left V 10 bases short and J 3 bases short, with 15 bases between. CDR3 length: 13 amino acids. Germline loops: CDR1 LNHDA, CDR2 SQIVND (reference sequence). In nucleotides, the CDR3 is TGTGCCATCAAAGGGGGGGCGGACTATGGCTACACCTTC. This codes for CAIKGGADYGYTF.

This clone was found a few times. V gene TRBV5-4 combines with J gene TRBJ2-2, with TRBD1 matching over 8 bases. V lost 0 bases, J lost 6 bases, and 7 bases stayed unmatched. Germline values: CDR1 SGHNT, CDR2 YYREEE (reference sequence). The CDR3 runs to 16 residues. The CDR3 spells CASSLGVQGGAGELFF. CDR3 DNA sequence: TGTGCCAGCAGCTTGGGCGTACAGGGGGGCGCCGGGGAGCTGTTTTTT.

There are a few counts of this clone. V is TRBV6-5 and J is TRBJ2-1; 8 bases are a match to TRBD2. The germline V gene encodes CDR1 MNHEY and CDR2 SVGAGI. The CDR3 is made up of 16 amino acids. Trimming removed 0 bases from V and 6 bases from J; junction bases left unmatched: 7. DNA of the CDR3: TGTGCCAGCAGTTACTCCGGGACTAGTATAGGCAATGAGCAGTTCTTC. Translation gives CASSYSGTSIGNEQFF.

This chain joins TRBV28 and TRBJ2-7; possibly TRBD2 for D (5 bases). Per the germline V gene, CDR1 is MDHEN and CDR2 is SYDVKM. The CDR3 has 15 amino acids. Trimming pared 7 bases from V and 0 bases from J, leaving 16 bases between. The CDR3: CASTGPLRASYEQYF. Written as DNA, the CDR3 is TGTGCCAGCACCGGACCCTTGAGGGCCTCCTACGAGCAGTACTTC.

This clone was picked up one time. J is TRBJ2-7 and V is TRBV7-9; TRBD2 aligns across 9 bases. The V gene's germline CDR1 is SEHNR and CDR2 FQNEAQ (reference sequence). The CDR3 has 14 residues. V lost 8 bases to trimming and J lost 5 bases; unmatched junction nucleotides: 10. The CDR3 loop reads CASGSSGRRNEQYF. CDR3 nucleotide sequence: TGTGCCAGCGGCAGCAGCGGGAGGAGAAACGAGCAGTACTTC.

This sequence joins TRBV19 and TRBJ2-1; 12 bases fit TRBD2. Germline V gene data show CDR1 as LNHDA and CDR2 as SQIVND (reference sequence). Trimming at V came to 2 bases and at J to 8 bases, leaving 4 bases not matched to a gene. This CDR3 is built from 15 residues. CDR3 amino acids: CASSIRLAGEDEQFF. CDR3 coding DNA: TGTGCCAGTAGTATACGACTAGCGGGAGAAGATGAGCAGTTCTTC.

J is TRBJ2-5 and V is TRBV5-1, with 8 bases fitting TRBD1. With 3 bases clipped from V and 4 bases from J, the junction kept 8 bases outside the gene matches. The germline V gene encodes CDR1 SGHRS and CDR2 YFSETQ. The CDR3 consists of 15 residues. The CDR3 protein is CASSYGTGIGETQYF. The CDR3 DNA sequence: TGCGCCAGCAGCTACGGGACAGGTATTGGAGAGACCCAGTACTTC.

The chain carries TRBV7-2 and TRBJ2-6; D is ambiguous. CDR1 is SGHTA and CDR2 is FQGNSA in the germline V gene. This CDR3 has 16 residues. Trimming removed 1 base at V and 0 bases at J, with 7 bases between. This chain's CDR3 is CASSLVSTSGANVLTF. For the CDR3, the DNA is TGTGCCAGCAGCTTAGTAAGCACCTCTGGGGCCAACGTCCTGACTTTC.

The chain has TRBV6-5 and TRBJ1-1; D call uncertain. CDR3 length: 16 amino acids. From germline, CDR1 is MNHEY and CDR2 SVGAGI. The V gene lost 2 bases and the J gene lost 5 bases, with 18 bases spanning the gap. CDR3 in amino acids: CASSYRPLIRVTEAFF. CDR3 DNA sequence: TGTGCCAGCAGTTACAGACCTTTAATACGGGTGACTGAAGCTTTCTTT.

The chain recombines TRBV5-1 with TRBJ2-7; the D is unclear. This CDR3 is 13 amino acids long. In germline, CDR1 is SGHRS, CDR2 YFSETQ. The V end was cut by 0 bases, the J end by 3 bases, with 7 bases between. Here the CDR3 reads CASSLENSYEQYF. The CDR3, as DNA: TGCGCCAGCAGCTTGGAAAACAGCTACGAGCAGTACTTC.

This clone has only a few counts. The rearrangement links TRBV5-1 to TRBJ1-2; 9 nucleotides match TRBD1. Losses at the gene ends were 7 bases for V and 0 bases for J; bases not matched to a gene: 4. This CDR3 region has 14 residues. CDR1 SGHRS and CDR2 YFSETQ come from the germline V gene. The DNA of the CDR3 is TGCGCCAGCCGGGACAGGGCGACTAACTATGGCTACACCTTC. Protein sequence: CASRDRATNYGYTF.

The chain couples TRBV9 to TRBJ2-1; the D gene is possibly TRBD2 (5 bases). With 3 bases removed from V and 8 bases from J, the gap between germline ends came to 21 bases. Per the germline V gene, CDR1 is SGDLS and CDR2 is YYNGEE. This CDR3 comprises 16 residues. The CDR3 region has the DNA TGTGCCAGCAGCGCCCAACCGCAACTAGAATACGATGAGCAGTTCTTC. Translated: CASSAQPQLEYDEQFF.

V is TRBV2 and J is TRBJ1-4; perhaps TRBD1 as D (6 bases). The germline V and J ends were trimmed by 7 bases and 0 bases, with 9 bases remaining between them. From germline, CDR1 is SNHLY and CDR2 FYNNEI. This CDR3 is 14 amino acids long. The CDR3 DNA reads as TGTGCCAGCACGACAGGAACAACTAATGAAAAACTGTTTTTT. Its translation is CASTTGTTNEKLFF. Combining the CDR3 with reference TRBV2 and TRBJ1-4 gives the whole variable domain EPEVTQTPSHQVTQMGQEVILRCVPISNHLYFYWYRQILGQKVEFLVSFYNNEISEKSEIFDDQFSVERPDGSNFTLKIRSTKLEDSAMYFCASTTGTTNEKLFFGSGTQLSVL.

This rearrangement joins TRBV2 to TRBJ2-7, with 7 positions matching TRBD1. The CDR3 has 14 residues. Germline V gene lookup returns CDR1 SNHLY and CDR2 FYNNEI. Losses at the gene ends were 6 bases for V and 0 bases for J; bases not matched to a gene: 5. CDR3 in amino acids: CASSDRADSYEQYF. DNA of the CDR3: TGTGCCAGCAGCGACAGGGCCGACTCCTACGAGCAGTACTTC. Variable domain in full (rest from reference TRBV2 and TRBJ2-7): EPEVTQTPSHQVTQMGQEVILRCVPISNHLYFYWYRQILGQKVEFLVSFYNNEISEKSEIFDDQFSVERPDGSNFTLKIRSTKLEDSAMYFCASSDRADSYEQYFGPGTRLTVT.

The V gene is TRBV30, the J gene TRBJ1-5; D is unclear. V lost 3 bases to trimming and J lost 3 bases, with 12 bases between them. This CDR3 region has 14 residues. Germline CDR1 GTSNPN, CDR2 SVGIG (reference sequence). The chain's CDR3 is CAWRAEKVNQPQHF. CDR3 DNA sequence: TGTGCCTGGAGAGCGGAGAAGGTCAATCAGCCCCAGCATTTT.

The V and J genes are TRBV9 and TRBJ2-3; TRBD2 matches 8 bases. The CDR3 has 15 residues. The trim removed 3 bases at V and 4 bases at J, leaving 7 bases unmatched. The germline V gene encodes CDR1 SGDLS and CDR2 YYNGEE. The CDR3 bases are TGTGCCAGCAGCGGGATAGCGGGGAAACCAGATACGCAGTATTTT. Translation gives CASSGIAGKPDTQYF.

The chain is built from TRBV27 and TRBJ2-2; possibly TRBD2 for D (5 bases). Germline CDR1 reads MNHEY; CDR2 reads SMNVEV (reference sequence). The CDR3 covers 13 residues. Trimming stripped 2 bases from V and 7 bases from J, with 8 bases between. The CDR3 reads CASSLELGGELFF. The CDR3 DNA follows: TGTGCCAGCAGTTTAGAACTAGGCGGGGAGCTGTTTTTT.

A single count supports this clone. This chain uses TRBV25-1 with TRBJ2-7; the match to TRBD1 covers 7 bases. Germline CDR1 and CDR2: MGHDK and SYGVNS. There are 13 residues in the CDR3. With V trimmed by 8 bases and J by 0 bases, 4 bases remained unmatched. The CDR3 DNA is TGTGCCAGCTCAACAGGGGTCTCCTACGAGCAGTACTTC. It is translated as CASSTGVSYEQYF.

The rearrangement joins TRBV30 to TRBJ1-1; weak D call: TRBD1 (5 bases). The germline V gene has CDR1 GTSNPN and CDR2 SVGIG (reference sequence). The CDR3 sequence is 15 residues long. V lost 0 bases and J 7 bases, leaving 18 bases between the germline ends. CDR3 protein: CAWSVPGGREHEAFF. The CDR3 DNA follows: TGTGCCTGGAGTGTACCGGGGGGGAGAGAGCATGAAGCTTTCTTT.

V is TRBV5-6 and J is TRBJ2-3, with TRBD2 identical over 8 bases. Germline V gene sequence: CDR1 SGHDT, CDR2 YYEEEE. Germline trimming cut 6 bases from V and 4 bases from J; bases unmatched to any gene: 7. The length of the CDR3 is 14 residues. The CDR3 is CASTISGRPDTQYF. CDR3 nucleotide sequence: TGTGCCAGCACCATAAGCGGGAGACCAGATACGCAGTATTTT.

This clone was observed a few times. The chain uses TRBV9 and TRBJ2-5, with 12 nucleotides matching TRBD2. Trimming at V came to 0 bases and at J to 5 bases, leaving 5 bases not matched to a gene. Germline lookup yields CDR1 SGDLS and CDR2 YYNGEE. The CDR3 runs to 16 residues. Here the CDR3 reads CASSVASGRAGETQYF. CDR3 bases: TGTGCCAGCAGCGTAGCTAGCGGGAGGGCCGGGGAGACCCAGTACTTC.

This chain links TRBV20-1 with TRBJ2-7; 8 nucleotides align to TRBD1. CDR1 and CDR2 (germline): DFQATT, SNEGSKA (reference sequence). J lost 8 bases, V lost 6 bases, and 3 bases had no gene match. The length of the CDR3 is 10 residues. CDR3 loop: CSAGQGQQYF. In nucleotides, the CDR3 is TGCAGTGCAGGACAGGGTCAGCAGTACTTC.

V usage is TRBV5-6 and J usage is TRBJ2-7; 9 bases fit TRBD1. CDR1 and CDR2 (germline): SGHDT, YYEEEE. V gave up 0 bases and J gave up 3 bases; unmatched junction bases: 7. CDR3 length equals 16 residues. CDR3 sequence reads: CASSLGIGTGIYEQYF. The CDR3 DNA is TGTGCCAGCAGCTTGGGAATAGGGACAGGGATCTACGAGCAGTACTTC.

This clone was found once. The CDR3, as DNA: TGTGCCTGTGACGAGGGACAGGGAATGTGGCAGCCCCAGCATTTT. Amino acids: CACDEGQGMWQPQHF. The chain carries TRBV30 and TRBJ1-5; 9 positions agree with TRBD1. With V trimmed by 6 bases and J by 7 bases, 13 bases remained unmatched. Looked up from germline, CDR1 is GTSNPN and CDR2 is SVGIG (reference sequence). The CDR3 is 15 amino acids. The variable domain in full, with the rest retrieved from reference TRBV30 and TRBJ1-5, is SQTIHQWPATLVQPVGSPLSLECTVEGTSNPNLYWYRQAAGRGLQLLFYSVGIGQISSEVPQNLSASRPQDRQFILSSKKLLLSDSGFYLCACDEGQGMWQPQHFGDGTRLSIL.

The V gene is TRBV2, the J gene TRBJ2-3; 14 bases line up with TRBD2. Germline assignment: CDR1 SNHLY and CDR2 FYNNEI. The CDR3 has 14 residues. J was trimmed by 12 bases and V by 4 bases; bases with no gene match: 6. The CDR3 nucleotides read TGTGCCAGCAGTGTACGACTAGCGGGGGGGAGTCAGTATTTT. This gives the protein CASSVRLAGGSQYF.

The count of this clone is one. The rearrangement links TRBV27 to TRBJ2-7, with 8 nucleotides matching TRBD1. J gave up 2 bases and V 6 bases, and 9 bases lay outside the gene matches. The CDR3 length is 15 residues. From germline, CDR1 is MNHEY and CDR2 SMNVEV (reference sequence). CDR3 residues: CASSSPGGSTYEQYF. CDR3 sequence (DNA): TGTGCCAGCAGCTCTCCAGGGGGCTCGACCTACGAGCAGTACTTC.

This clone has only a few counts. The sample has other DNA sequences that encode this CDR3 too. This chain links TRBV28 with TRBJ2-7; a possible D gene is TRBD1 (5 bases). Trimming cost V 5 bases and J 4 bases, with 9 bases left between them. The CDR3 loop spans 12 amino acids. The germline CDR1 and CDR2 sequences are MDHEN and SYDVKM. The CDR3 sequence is CASSLQGYEQYF. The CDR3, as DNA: TGTGCCAGCAGTCTTCAGGGTTACGAGCAGTACTTC.